The clone carrying this T cell receptor (beta chain) was picked up a small number of times. Its specificity is not known. Every one of the patients relapsed after autologous stem cell transplantation (brentuximab vedotin exposure was variable). Best responses were complete response, partial response or progressive disease. The CDR3 covers 16 residues. Germline CDR1 LGHNA, CDR2 YNFKEQ. The V segment lost 1 base and the J segment 0 bases; nucleotides outside the gene matches: 3. Profiling relied on immunoSEQ multiplex PCR, and the TCRdb table lists in-frame clones only, not all of them. The profile shows tens of thousands of clones, roughly four fifths of them singletons. The sample is drawn from a study of PD-1 blockade in classical Hodgkin lymphoma. General observations from the study: Reports indicated that newly diagnosed patients had lower baseline TCR diversity than healthy donors did. Still unresolved is the cause of the repertoire differences, which may be disease activity or prior therapy.

Sequenced material: peripheral blood mononuclear cells (PBMCs), taken before the second cycle of nivolumab. This TCR was sampled from a human donor with classical Hodgkin lymphoma. The chain carries TRBV4-2 and TRBJ1-1; TRBD1 matches at 9 bases. CDR3 sequence reads: CASSQGTGAMNTEAFF. CDR3 DNA sequence: TGTGCCAGCAGCCAAGGGACAGGGGCCATGAACACTGAAGCTTTCTTT.